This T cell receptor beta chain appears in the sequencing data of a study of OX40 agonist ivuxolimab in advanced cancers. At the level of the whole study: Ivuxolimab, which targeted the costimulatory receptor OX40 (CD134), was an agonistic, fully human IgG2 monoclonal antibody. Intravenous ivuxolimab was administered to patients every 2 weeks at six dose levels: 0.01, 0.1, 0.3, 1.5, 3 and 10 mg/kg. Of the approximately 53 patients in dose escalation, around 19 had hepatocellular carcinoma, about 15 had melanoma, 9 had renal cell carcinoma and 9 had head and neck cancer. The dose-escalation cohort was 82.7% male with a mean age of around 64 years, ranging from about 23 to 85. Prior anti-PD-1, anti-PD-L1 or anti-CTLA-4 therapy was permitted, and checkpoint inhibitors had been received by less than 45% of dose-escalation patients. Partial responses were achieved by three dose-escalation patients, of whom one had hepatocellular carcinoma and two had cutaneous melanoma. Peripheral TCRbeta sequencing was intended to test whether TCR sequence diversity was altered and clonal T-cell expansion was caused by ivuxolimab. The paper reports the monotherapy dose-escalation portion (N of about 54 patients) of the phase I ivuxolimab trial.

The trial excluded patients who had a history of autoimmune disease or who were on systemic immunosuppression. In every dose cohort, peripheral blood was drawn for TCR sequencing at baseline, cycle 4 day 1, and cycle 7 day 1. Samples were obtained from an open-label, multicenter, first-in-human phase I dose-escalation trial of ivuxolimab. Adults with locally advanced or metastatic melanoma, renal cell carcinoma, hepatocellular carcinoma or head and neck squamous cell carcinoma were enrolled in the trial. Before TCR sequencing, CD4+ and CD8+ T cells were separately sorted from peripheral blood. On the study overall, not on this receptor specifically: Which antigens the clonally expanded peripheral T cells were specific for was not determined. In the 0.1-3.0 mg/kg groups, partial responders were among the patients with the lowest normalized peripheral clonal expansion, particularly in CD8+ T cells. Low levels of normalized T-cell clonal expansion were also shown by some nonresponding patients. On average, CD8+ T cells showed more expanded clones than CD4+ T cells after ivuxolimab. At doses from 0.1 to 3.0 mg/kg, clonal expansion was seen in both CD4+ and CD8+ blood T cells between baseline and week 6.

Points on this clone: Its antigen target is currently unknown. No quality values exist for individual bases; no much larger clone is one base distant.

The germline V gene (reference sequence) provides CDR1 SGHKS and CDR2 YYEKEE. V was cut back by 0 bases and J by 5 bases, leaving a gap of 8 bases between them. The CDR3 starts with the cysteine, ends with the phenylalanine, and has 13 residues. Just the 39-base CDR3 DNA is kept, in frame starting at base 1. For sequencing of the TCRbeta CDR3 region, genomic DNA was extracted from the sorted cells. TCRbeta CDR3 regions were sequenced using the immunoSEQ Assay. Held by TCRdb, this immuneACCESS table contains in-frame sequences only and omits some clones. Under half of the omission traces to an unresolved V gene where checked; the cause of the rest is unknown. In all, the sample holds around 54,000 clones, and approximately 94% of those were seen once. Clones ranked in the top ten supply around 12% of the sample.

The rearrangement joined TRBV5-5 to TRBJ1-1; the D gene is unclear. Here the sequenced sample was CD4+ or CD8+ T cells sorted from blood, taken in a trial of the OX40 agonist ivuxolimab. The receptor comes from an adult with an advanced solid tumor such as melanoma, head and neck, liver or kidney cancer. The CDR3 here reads CASSLELGTEAFF. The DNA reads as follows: TGTGCCAGCAGCTTGGAGTTGGGTACTGAAGCTTTCTTT.